The entry that follows covers one TCR beta chain sequence. The data were obtained in a study of cytotoxic CD8 clonotypes in ibrutinib-treated CLL. The protocol was immunoSEQ multiplex PCR, while the TCRdb copy is restricted to in-frame clones and leaves out a portion. The sample holds approximately 13,000 clones; more than 60% are singletons and the top ten take 4.5% to 5.5%. CDR1 and CDR2 (germline): SGHRS, YFSETQ. Trimming shortened V by 1 base and J by 0 bases, and 7 bases separated the two germline ends. CDR3 length: 14 residues. This sequence was found in a human donor with chronic lymphocytic leukemia. V is TRBV5-1 and J is TRBJ1-1; tentatively, D is TRBD1 (5 bases). Source: PBMCs, taken before ibrutinib treatment. The CDR3 loop reads CASSLLGVNTEAFF. The DNA for the CDR3 is TGCGCCAGCAGCTTGTTAGGGGTGAACACTGAAGCTTTCTTT. Complete variable domain (other parts from reference TRBV5-1 and TRBJ1-1): KAGVTQTPRYLIKTRGQQVTLSCSPISGHRSVSWYQQTPGQGLQFLFEYFSETQRNKGNFPGRFSGRQFSNSRSEMNVSTLELGDSALYLCASSLLGVNTEAFFGQGTRLTVV.